This T cell receptor beta chain was captured in a study of response to subunit inactivated influenza vaccine. Study outcomes and limitations: It was suggested by the authors that few new T cells are recruited by each seasonal influenza vaccination.

TCRdb reprocessed the RT-PCR reads via MiXCR and lists one record per CDR3 protein. The data show hundreds of thousands of distinct CDR3 sequences, about 15% seen once. The length of the CDR3 is 15 residues. Germline CDR1 reads SGHRS; CDR2 reads YFSETQ. V dropped 0 bases and J dropped 0 bases, with 8 bases sitting between them. Worth noting for this clonotype: The antigen is unknown.

The source is a man aged 45 to 65 who received an inactivated influenza vaccine. The gene calls are TRBV5-1 and TRBJ2-3, with D maybe TRBD1 (5 bases). The sequencing here drew on PBMCs from blood, taken less than 13 days after vaccination. The CDR3 DNA reads as TGCGCCAGCAGCTTGGCACAGGTTAGCACAGATACGCAGTATTTT. Translated, it gives CASSLAQVSTDTQYF.